Detailed here is one T cell receptor beta chain. Its specificity is not known. The data were obtained in a study of naive and memory T cell subsets. General study findings and limits: Possibly reflecting memory cells re-expressing CD45RA, a few larger clonotypes occurred in naive repertoires, especially CD8.

The CDR3 contains 13 residues. Germline V gene sequence: CDR1 MNHEY, CDR2 SMNVEV (reference sequence). Trimming removed 4 bases from V and 3 bases from J, with 10 bases in between. The beta constant-region primer was an equimolar mix of two oligonucleotides covering TRBC1 and TRBC2. The ligated cDNA underwent four PCR rounds using SP2 and nested alpha and beta constant-region primers. In TCRdb, the UMI-ligation and nested PCR reads were re-called with MiXCR into one record per CDR3 protein. Among under 150,000 distinct CDR3 sequences listed, 15% to 25% were seen once. The receptor comes from a human donor in good health. Sequencing used naive CD8+ T cells from blood. The gene calls are TRBV27 and TRBJ2-7; a possible D gene is TRBD1 (6 bases). CDR3 loop: CASSSGQYYEQYF. The CDR3 DNA reads as TGTGCCAGCAGTTCAGGACAGTACTACGAGCAGTACTTC.